The clone carrying this T cell receptor (beta chain) was observed at least ten times. Per the germline V gene, CDR1 is SGHAT and CDR2 is FQNNGV. The V and J ends lost 0 bases and 7 bases respectively, with 12 bases between them. This CDR3 is built from 14 residues. The data were taken from a study of patients and donors after allogeneic stem cell transplantation. Via MiXCR, TCRdb re-called the RT-PCR reads, giving one row per CDR3 protein. The repertoire holds about 230,000 distinct CDR3 sequences, with 13% to 15% as singletons. This TCR was recovered from a human donor who was either an allogeneic HSCT recipient or a stem cell or donor lymphocyte infusion donor (not recorded which). It is not recorded whose cells these are; they may come from a transplant donor. The sample was blood, either unsorted or a sorted T cell fraction (not recorded which). This rearrangement joins TRBV11-2 to TRBJ2-5, with unresolved D. In nucleotides, the CDR3 is TGTGCCAGCAGCTTAGACGCAAGGGCCCCGACCCAGTACTTC. This gives the protein CASSLDARAPTQYF.